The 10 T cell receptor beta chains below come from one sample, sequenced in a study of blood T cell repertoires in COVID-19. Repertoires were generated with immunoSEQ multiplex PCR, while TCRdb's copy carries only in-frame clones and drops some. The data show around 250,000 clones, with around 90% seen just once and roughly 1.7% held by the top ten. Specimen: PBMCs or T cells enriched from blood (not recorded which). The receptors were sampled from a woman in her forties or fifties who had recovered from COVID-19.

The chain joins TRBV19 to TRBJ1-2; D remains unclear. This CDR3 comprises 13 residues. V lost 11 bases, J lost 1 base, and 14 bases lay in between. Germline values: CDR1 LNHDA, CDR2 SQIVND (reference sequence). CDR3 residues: CAAMNRVNYGYTF. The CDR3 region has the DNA TGTGCCGCCATGAATCGGGTTAACTATGGCTACACCTTC.

CDR3 nucleotides: TGTGCCATCAGTGAGGGACCAGGGAAGCCCCAGCATTTT. Protein sequence: CAISEGPGKPQHF. This chain joins TRBV10-3 and TRBJ1-5; possibly TRBD1 for D (5 bases). The germline V and J ends were trimmed by 2 bases and 8 bases, with 10 bases remaining between them. The CDR3 is made up of 13 amino acids. CDR1 is ENHRY and CDR2 is SYGVKD in the germline V gene.

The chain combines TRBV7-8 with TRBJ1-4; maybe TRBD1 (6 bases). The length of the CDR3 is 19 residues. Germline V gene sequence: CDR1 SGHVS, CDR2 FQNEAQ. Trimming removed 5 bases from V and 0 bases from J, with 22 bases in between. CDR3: CASSPERTERGATNEKLFF. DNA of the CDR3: TGTGCCAGCAGCCCAGAACGGACAGAACGGGGTGCAACTAATGAAAAACTGTTTTTT.

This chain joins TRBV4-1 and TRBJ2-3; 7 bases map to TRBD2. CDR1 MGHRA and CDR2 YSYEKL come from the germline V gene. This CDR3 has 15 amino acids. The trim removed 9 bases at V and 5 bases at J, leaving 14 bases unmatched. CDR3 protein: CARVSGSGDVDTQYF. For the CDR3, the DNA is TGCGCCAGGGTCTCTGGCAGCGGGGACGTAGATACGCAGTATTTT.

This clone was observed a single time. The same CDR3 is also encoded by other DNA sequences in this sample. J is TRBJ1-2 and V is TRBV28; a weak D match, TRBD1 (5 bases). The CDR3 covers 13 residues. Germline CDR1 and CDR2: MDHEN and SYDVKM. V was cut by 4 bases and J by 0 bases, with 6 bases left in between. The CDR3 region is CASSSTANYGYTF. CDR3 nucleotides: TGTGCCAGCAGTTCGACAGCTAACTATGGCTACACCTTC.

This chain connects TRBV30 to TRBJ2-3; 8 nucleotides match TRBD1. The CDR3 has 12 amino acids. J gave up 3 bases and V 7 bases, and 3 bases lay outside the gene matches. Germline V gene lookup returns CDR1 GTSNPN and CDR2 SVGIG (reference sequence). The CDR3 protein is CAFGQGTDTQYF. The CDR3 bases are TGTGCCTTCGGACAGGGTACAGATACGCAGTATTTT. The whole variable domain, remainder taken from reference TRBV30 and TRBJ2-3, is SQTIHQWPATLVQPVGSPLSLECTVEGTSNPNLYWYRQAAGRGLQLLFYSVGIGQISSEVPQNLSASRPQDRQFILSSKKLLLSDSGFYLCAFGQGTDTQYFGPGTRLTVL.

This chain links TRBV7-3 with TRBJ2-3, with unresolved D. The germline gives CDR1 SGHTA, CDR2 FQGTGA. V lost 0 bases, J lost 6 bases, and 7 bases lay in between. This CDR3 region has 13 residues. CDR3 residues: CASSLTPEDTQYF. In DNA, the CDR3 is TGTGCCAGCAGCTTAACACCGGAGGATACGCAGTATTTT.

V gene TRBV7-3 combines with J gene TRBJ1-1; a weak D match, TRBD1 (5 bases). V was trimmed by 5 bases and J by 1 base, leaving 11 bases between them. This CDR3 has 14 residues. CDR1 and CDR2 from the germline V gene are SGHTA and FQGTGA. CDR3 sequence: CASSQGLRNTEAFF. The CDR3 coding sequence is TGTGCCAGCAGCCAGGGACTTCGGAACACTGAAGCTTTCTTT.

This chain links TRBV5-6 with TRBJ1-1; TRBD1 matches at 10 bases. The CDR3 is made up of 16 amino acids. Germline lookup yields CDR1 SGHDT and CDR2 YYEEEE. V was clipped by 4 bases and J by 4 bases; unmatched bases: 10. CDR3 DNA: TGTGCCAGCAGCACCCCACGGGACAGGGGTATCACTGAAGCTTTCTTT. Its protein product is CASSTPRDRGITEAFF. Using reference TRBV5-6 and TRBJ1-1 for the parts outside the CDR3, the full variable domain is DAGVTQSPTHLIKTRGQQVTLRCSPKSGHDTVSWYQQALGQGPQFIFQYYEEEERQRGNFPDRFSGHQFPNYSSELNVNALLLGDSALYLCASSTPRDRGITEAFFGQGTRLTVV.

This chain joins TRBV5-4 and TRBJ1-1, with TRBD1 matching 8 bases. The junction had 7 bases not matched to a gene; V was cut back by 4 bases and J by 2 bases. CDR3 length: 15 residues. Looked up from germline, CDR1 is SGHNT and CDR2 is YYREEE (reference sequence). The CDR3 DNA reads TGTGCCAGCAGCCTAGCCGGGACAGGAAACACTGAAGCTTTCTTT. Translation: CASSLAGTGNTEAFF. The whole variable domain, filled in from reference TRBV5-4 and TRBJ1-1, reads ETGVTQSPTHLIKTRGQQVTLRCSSQSGHNTVSWYQQALGQGPQFIFQYYREEENGRGNFPPRFSGLQFPNYSSELNVNALELDDSALYLCASSLAGTGNTEAFFGQGTRLTVV.